This is a list of T cell receptor beta chains from one sample in a study of cytomegalovirus exposure and HLA in healthy donors. Assay used: immunoSEQ multiplex PCR; TCRdb lists only in-frame clones, some missing. The sample contains roughly 100,000 clones, roughly two thirds of which appear only once. Material: PBMCs. The receptors derive from a man aged 30 to 45 in good health and CMV-seronegative. Both conserved end residues are part of each CDR3. Each record gives: D gene, clone size, J gene, V gene, CDR3 protein, CDR3 DNA. D genes are given only for firm matches. A clone size is listed for some rows: how often the clone was seen (once, few, many), or a class if it is expanded.

D gene: TRBD1; clone size: .; J gene: TRBJ2-7; V gene: TRBV10-3; CDR3 protein: CAIRGQGTTEQYF; CDR3 DNA: TGTGCCATCAGGGGACAGGGGACTACCGAGCAGTACTTC
D gene: TRBD2; clone size: .; J gene: TRBJ2-4; V gene: TRBV10-3; CDR3 protein: CAISEPVASGRSKNIQYF; CDR3 DNA: TGTGCCATCAGTGAGCCTGTAGCTAGCGGGAGATCCAAAAACATTCAGTACTTC
D gene: .; clone size: .; J gene: TRBJ2-1; V gene: TRBV29-1; CDR3 protein: CSVEVGDEQFF; CDR3 DNA: TGCAGCGTTGAAGTAGGAGATGAGCAGTTCTTC
D gene: TRBD1; clone size: .; J gene: TRBJ1-4; V gene: TRBV2; CDR3 protein: CASRRDRLTNEKLFF; CDR3 DNA: TGTGCCAGCAGAAGGGACAGGCTCACTAATGAAAAACTGTTTTTT
D gene: .; clone size: .; J gene: TRBJ1-2; V gene: TRBV5-6; CDR3 protein: CASSLGGEEGYTF; CDR3 DNA: TGTGCCAGCAGCTTAGGAGGGGAGGAAGGCTACACCTTC
D gene: .; clone size: .; J gene: TRBJ2-7; V gene: TRBV28; CDR3 protein: CASSFSSTGSSYEQYF; CDR3 DNA: TGTGCCAGCAGTTTCTCTTCGACAGGCAGCTCCTACGAGCAGTACTTC
D gene: TRBD2; clone size: .; J gene: TRBJ2-1; V gene: TRBV7-2; CDR3 protein: CASSLGLAGAEQFF; CDR3 DNA: TGTGCCAGCAGCTTAGGGCTAGCGGGAGCTGAGCAGTTCTTC
D gene: TRBD2; clone size: once; J gene: TRBJ2-4; V gene: TRBV20-1; CDR3 protein: CRAGEGNIQYF; CDR3 DNA: TGCAGGGCCGGGGAGGGGAACATTCAGTACTTC
D gene: TRBD1; clone size: .; J gene: TRBJ1-1; V gene: TRBV7-9; CDR3 protein: CASSLVRGQGEAFF; CDR3 DNA: TGTGCCAGCAGCTTAGTGAGGGGGCAGGGTGAAGCTTTCTTT
D gene: .; clone size: .; J gene: TRBJ2-7; V gene: TRBV7-2; CDR3 protein: CASSWGGGADEQYF; CDR3 DNA: TGTGCCAGCAGCTGGGGAGGGGGGGCTGACGAGCAGTACTTC
D gene: .; clone size: .; J gene: TRBJ2-1; V gene: TRBV11-2; CDR3 protein: CASSPIRGSSYNEQFF; CDR3 DNA: TGTGCCAGCAGCCCCATACGAGGGAGCTCCTACAATGAGCAGTTCTTC
D gene: TRBD2; clone size: few; J gene: TRBJ2-3; V gene: TRBV11-3; CDR3 protein: CASSLSGRASTDTQYF; CDR3 DNA: TGTGCCAGCAGCTTAAGCGGGAGGGCTAGCACAGATACGCAGTATTTT
D gene: TRBD1; clone size: few; J gene: TRBJ1-1; V gene: TRBV14; CDR3 protein: CASSQEKGANTEAFF; CDR3 DNA: TGTGCCAGCAGCCAAGAGAAGGGGGCGAACACTGAAGCTTTCTTT
D gene: .; clone size: .; J gene: TRBJ2-2; V gene: TRBV15; CDR3 protein: CATTYGTPNTGELFF; CDR3 DNA: TGTGCCACCACCTACGGGACACCCAACACCGGGGAGCTGTTTTTT
D gene: .; clone size: few; J gene: TRBJ2-1; V gene: TRBV29-1; CDR3 protein: CSVEEGVAPFF; CDR3 DNA: TGCAGCGTCGAGGAAGGGGTCGCACCGTTCTTC
D gene: TRBD2; clone size: .; J gene: TRBJ2-3; V gene: TRBV27; CDR3 protein: CASIGTNTDTQYF; CDR3 DNA: TGTGCCAGCATCGGGACTAATACAGATACGCAGTATTTT
D gene: .; clone size: .; J gene: TRBJ2-3; V gene: TRBV6-6; CDR3 protein: CASSRAGSTTDTQYF; CDR3 DNA: TGTGCCAGCAGTAGGGCGGGCAGCACCACAGATACGCAGTATTTT
D gene: TRBD2; clone size: .; J gene: TRBJ2-1; V gene: TRBV7-9; CDR3 protein: CASSFLTSGRARNEQFF; CDR3 DNA: TGTGCCAGCAGCTTCCTGACTAGCGGGAGGGCACGGAATGAGCAGTTCTTC
D gene: TRBD1; clone size: .; J gene: TRBJ2-1; V gene: TRBV7-2; CDR3 protein: CASKQGGSYNEQFF; CDR3 DNA: TGTGCCAGCAAACAGGGGGGATCCTACAATGAGCAGTTCTTC
D gene: TRBD2; clone size: .; J gene: TRBJ2-1; V gene: TRBV5-1; CDR3 protein: CASSFSVGTIINEQFF; CDR3 DNA: TGCGCCAGCAGCTTTTCCGTTGGGACTATAATAAATGAGCAGTTCTTC